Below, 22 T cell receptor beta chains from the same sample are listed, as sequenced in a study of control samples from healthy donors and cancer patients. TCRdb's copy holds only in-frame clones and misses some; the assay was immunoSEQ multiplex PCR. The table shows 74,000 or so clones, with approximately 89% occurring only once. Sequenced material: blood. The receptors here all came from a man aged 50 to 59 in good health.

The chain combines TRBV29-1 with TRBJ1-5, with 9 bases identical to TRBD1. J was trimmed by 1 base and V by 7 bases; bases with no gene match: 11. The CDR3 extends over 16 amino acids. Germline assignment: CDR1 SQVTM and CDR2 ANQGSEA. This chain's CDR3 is CSAGTGIGGSNQPQHF. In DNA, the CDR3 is TGCAGCGCCGGGACAGGGATTGGCGGGAGCAATCAGCCCCAGCATTTT.

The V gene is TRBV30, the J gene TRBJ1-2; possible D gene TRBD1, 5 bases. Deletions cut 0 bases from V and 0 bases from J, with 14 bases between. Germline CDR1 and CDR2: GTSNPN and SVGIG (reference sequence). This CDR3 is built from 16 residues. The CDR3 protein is CAWSVQSGPSNYGYTF. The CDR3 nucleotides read TGTGCCTGGAGTGTACAATCAGGGCCCTCTAACTATGGCTACACCTTC.

The CDR3 DNA is TGTGCCAGCAGCCCCCGTCGAGGGGGCGTAAGGGCGAACACTGAAGCTTTCTTT. Residues: CASSPRRGGVRANTEAFF. The gene calls are TRBV7-2 and TRBJ1-1; 7 nucleotides agree with TRBD1. Germline values: CDR1 SGHTA, CDR2 FQGNSA. Unmatched junction bases numbered 16, after V lost 5 bases and J lost 1 base. The CDR3 consists of 18 residues. Together with reference TRBV7-2 and TRBJ1-1, the CDR3 gives the full variable domain: GAGVSQSPSNKVTEKGKDVELRCDPISGHTALYWYRQSLGQGLEFLIYFQGNSAPDKSGLPSDRFSAERTGGSVSTLTIQRTQQEDSAVYLCASSPRRGGVRANTEAFFGQGTRLTVV.

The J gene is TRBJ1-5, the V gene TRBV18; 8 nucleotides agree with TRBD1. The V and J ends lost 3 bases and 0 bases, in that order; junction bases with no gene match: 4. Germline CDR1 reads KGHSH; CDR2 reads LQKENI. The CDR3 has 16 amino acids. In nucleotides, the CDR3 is TGTGCCAGCTCACCCTCGACAGGGGTTAGCAATCAGCCCCAGCATTTT. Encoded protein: CASSPSTGVSNQPQHF.

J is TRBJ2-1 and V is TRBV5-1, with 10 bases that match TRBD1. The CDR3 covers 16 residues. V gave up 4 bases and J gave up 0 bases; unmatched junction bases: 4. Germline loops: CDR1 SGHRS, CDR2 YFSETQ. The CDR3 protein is CASSVGQGGSYNEQFF. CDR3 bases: TGCGCCAGCAGCGTAGGACAGGGGGGCTCCTACAATGAGCAGTTCTTC. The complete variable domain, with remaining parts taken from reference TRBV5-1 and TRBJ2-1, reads KAGVTQTPRYLIKTRGQQVTLSCSPISGHRSVSWYQQTPGQGLQFLFEYFSETQRNKGNFPGRFSGRQFSNSRSEMNVSTLELGDSALYLCASSVGQGGSYNEQFFGPGTRLTVL.

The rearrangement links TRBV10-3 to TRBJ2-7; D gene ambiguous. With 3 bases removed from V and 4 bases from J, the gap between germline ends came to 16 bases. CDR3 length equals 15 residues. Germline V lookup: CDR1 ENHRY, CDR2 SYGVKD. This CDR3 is CAISDTPLIGYEQYF. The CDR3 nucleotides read TGTGCCATCAGTGATACACCACTCATCGGGTACGAGCAGTACTTC.

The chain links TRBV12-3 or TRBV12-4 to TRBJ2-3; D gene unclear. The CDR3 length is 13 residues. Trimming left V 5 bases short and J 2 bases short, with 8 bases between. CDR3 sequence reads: CASSPLYTDTQYF. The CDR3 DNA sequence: TGTGCCAGCAGTCCCCTTTACACAGATACGCAGTATTTT.

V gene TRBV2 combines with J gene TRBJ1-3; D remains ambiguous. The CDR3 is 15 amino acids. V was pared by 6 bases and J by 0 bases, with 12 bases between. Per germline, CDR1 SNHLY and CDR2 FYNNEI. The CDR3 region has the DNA TGTGCCAGCAGCCGTGATACCTCCTCTGGAAACACCATATATTTT. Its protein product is CASSRDTSSGNTIYF.

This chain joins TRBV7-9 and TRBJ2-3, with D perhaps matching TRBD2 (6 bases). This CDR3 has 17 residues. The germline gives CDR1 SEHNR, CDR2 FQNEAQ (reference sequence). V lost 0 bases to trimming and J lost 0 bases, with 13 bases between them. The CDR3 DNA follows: TGTGCCAGCAGCTTAGCGCTCACTAGCTCTAGCACAGATACGCAGTATTTT. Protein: CASSLALTSSSTDTQYF.

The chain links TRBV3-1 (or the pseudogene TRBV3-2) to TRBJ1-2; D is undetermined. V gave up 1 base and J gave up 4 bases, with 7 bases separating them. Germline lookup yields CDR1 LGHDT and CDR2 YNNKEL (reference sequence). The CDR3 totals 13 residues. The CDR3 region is CASSQGSFYGYTF. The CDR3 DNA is TGTGCCAGCAGCCAAGGGTCCTTCTATGGCTACACCTTC.

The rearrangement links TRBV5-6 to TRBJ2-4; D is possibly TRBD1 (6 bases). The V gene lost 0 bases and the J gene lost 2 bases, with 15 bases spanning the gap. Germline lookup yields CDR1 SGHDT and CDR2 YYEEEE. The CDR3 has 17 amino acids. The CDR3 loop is CASSLALTTGSKNIQYF. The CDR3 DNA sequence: TGTGCCAGCAGCTTGGCCCTTACGACAGGATCCAAAAACATTCAGTACTTC.

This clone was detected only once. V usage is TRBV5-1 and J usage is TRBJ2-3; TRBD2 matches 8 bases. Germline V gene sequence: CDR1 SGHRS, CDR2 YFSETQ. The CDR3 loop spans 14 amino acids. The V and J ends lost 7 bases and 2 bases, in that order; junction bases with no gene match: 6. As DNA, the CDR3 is TGCGCCAGCTATCGGGGGGGGCTCACAGATACGCAGTATTTT. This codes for CASYRGGLTDTQYF. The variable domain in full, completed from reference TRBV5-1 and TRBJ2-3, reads KAGVTQTPRYLIKTRGQQVTLSCSPISGHRSVSWYQQTPGQGLQFLFEYFSETQRNKGNFPGRFSGRQFSNSRSEMNVSTLELGDSALYLCASYRGGLTDTQYFGPGTRLTVL.

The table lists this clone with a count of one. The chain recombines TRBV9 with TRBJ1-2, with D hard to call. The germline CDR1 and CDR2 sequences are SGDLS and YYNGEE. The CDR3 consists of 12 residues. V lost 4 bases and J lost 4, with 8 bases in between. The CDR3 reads CASSPRGYGYTF. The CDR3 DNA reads TGTGCCAGCAGCCCCCGAGGCTATGGCTACACCTTC.

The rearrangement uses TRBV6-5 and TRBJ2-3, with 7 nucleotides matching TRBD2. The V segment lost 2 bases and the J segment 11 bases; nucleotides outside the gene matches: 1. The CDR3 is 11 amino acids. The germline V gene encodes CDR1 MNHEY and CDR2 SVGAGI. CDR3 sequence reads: CASSYREEQYF. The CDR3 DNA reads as TGTGCCAGCAGTTACCGGGAGGAGCAGTATTTT.

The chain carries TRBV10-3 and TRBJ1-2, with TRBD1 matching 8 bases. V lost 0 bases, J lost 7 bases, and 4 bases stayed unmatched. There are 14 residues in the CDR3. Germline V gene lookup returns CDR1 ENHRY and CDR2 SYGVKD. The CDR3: CAISESQGARGYTF. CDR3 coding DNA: TGTGCCATCAGTGAGTCCCAGGGGGCGCGTGGCTACACCTTC.

The CDR3: CASTPSLRGNTEAFF. The CDR3 DNA reads as TGTGCCAGCACACCTAGTCTCAGGGGGAACACTGAAGCTTTCTTT. The rearrangement links TRBV5-6 to TRBJ1-1; the D gene is possibly TRBD1 (6 bases). CDR1 and CDR2 from the germline V gene are SGHDT and YYEEEE. The CDR3 consists of 15 residues. The V end was cut by 6 bases, the J end by 1 base, with 16 bases between.

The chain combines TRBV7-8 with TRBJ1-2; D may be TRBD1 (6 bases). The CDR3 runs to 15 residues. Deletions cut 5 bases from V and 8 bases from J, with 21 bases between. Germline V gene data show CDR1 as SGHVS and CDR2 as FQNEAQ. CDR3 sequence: CASSPNRWGALGYTF. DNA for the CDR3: TGTGCCAGCAGCCCGAATCGGTGGGGGGCGCTCGGCTACACCTTC.

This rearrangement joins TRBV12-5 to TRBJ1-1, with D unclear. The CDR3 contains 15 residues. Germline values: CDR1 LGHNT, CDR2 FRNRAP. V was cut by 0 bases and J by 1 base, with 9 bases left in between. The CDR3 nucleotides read TGTGCTAGTGGTTTGGTAATGACGGGGAACACTGAAGCTTTCTTT. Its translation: CASGLVMTGNTEAFF.

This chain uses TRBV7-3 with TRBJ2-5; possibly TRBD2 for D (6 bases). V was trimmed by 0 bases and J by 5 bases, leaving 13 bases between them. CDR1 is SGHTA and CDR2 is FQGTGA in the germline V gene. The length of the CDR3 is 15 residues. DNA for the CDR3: TGTGCCAGCAGCTTAACGGGGGACTTCTACGAGACCCAGTACTTC. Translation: CASSLTGDFYETQYF.

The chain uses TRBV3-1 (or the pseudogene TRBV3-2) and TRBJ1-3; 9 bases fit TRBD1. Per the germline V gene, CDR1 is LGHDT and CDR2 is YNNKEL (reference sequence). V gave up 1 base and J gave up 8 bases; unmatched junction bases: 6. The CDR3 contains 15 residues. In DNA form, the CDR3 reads TGTGCCAGCAGCCAAGCCTATACAGGGGGCGACACCATATATTTT. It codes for CASSQAYTGGDTIYF.

CDR3 nucleotide sequence: TGTGCCAGCTCCGGTTCAGCGGGGGTATGGAATGAGCAGTTCTTC. It is translated as CASSGSAGVWNEQFF. The chain joins TRBV11-2 to TRBJ2-1; 8 bases are a match to TRBD2. Germline CDR1 reads SGHAT; CDR2 reads FQNNGV. CDR3 size: 15 residues. V shed 8 bases and J 7 bases; nucleotides not matched to a gene: 13.

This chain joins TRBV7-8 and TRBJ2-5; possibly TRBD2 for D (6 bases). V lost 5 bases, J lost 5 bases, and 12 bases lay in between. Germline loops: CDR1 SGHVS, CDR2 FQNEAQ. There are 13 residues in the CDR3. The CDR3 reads CASSPSSEETQYF. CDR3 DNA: TGTGCCAGCAGCCCCTCTAGCGAGGAGACCCAGTACTTC.